These 20 T cell receptor beta chains came from one sample sequenced in a study of low-dose radiotherapy and immunotherapy resistance in tumors. cDNA synthesis used a TRAV/TRBV-specific primer set for both chains. TCRs were amplified for approximately 21 PCR cycles with a constant-region primer and V-primer adapter. TCRdb analysed the reads with MiXCR anew, one entry per CDR3 protein. The table records approximately 11,000 distinct CDR3 sequences, about 47% of them present only once. The receptors originated from a human donor with advanced metastatic prostate, ovarian, gallbladder or colorectal cancer (not recorded which). This table probably holds off-target reads from a library built for another chain.

V gene TRBV12-3 or TRBV12-4 combines with J gene TRBJ2-7, with D possibly matching TRBD2 (5 bases). V was shortened by 6 bases and J by 2 bases, with 14 bases between the two germline ends. The length of the CDR3 is 14 residues. CDR3 nucleotides: TGTGCCAGCAGGATTAGCGCTGGAGCCTACGAGCAGTACTTC. Protein sequence: CASRISAGAYEQYF.

This clonotype was detected only a few times. The genes are TRBV29-1 and TRBJ2-7, with D perhaps matching TRBD1 (6 bases). The V end lost 4 bases, the J end lost 7 bases, and 11 bases lay between the germline ends. CDR1 and CDR2 (germline): SQVTM, ANQGSEA. The CDR3 contains 11 residues. The CDR3: CSVARGSEQYF. Written as DNA, the CDR3 is TGCAGCGTTGCTAGGGGGAGTGAGCAGTACTTC.

V gene TRBV9 combines with J gene TRBJ2-2; D is undetermined. Germline loops: CDR1 SGDLS, CDR2 YYNGEE. This CDR3 comprises 15 residues. V lost 0 bases and J lost 5, with 11 bases in between. CDR3 sequence: CASSVAPGPTGELFF. DNA of the CDR3: TGTGCCAGCAGCGTAGCCCCCGGACCTACCGGGGAGCTGTTTTTT.

The genes are TRBV18 and TRBJ1-5; D not certain. The CDR3 covers 13 residues. V dropped 2 bases and J dropped 8 bases, with 10 bases sitting between them. Germline assignment: CDR1 KGHSH and CDR2 LQKENI. Written as DNA, the CDR3 is TGTGCCAGCTCACCAAGTGGGCGAGAGCCCCAGCATTTT. This encodes CASSPSGREPQHF.

The V call is TRBV5-1, the J call TRBJ2-1; D is possibly TRBD2 (6 bases). Germline CDR1 is SGHRS and CDR2 is YFSETQ. The germline V and J ends were trimmed by 1 base and 5 bases, with 10 bases remaining between them. The CDR3 spans 14 residues. This CDR3 is CASSLITGDNEQFF. In DNA form, the CDR3 reads TGCGCCAGCAGCTTGATTACGGGAGACAATGAGCAGTTCTTC.

The chain has TRBV7-3 and TRBJ1-2, with TRBD1 matching over 9 bases. With 2 bases clipped from V and 5 bases from J, the junction kept 6 bases outside the gene matches. CDR3 length equals 15 residues. Germline lookup yields CDR1 SGHTA and CDR2 FQGTGA. In DNA, the CDR3 is TGTGCCAGCAGCTTAGGGACAGGGTCACTTTATGGCTACACCTTC. Protein sequence: CASSLGTGSLYGYTF.

This clonotype was counted between two and nine times. The genes are TRBV6-5 and TRBJ2-3, with D tentatively TRBD2 (6 bases). This CDR3 has 13 residues. Germline CDR1 and CDR2: MNHEY and SVGAGI. With 6 bases removed from V and 4 bases from J, the gap between germline ends came to 11 bases. In nucleotides, the CDR3 is TGTGCCAGCAGGCGGGACCCGGCAGATACGCAGTATTTT. This encodes CASRRDPADTQYF.

This chain links TRBV20-1 with TRBJ1-6; weak D call: TRBD1 (6 bases). Trimming removed 0 bases at V and 9 bases at J, with 12 bases between. Germline CDR1 is DFQATT and CDR2 is SNEGSKA (reference sequence). This CDR3 has 14 residues. Written as DNA, the CDR3 is TGCAGTGCTAGAGACGAGACAGGAGGTTCACCCCTCCACTTT. It codes for CSARDETGGSPLHF.

The CDR3 coding sequence is TGTGCCAGCAGCTTAACCGATCAGCCCCAGCATTTT. Its protein product is CASSLTDQPQHF. The chain joins TRBV5-6 to TRBJ1-5; D ambiguous. This CDR3 has 12 residues. V was pared by 2 bases and J by 5 bases, with 5 bases between. The germline V gene has CDR1 SGHDT and CDR2 YYEEEE.

The CDR3 region has the DNA TGTGCCAGTAGTCGGCGACTAGCGGCTATCACAGATACGCAGTATTTT. It specifies CASSRRLAAITDTQYF. This chain uses TRBV19 with TRBJ2-3, with 9 bases lining up with TRBD2. The CDR3 covers 16 residues. Germline CDR1 is LNHDA and CDR2 is SQIVND (reference sequence). Losses at the gene ends were 5 bases for V and 2 bases for J; bases not matched to a gene: 8. The variable domain in full, completed from reference TRBV19 and TRBJ2-3, reads DGGITQSPKYLFRKEGQNVTLSCEQNLNHDAMYWYRQDPGQGLRLIYYSQIVNDFQKGDIAEGYSVSREKKESFPLTVTSAQKNPTAFYLCASSRRLAAITDTQYFGPGTRLTVL.

The CDR3: CSVGTGGDYGYTF. CDR3 DNA sequence: TGCAGCGTTGGGACAGGGGGAGACTATGGCTACACCTTC. The V call is TRBV29-1, the J call TRBJ1-2; TRBD1 matches 10 bases. The junction had 2 bases not matched to a gene; V was cut back by 4 bases and J by 3 bases. CDR3 length equals 13 residues. CDR1 and CDR2 (germline): SQVTM, ANQGSEA.

This chain uses TRBV18 with TRBJ2-7; D might be TRBD1 (6 bases). Trimming took 3 bases from V and 1 from J, leaving 10 bases between them. Looked up from germline, CDR1 is KGHSH and CDR2 is LQKENI. The CDR3 runs 14 residues. CDR3 sequence reads: CASSPLGTSYEQYF. As DNA, the CDR3 is TGTGCCAGCTCACCCCTCGGGACATCCTACGAGCAGTACTTC.

This clonotype has a handful of counts. The chain joins TRBV6-5 to TRBJ1-2, with D maybe TRBD1 (5 bases). Trimming took off 5 bases at V and 6 bases at J, with 13 bases between the two ends. The CDR3 length is 13 residues. The germline gives CDR1 MNHEY, CDR2 SVGAGI. The CDR3 bases are TGTGCCAGCAGTGCCGGGACCATTGATGGCTACACCTTC. It is translated as CASSAGTIDGYTF.

Only a few counts were recorded for this clonotype. CDR3 loop: CASSVRDSYNEQFF. DNA for the CDR3: TGCGCCAGCAGCGTACGGGACTCCTACAATGAGCAGTTCTTC. This chain joins TRBV5-1 and TRBJ2-1; D possibly corresponds to TRBD2 (5 bases). CDR1 SGHRS and CDR2 YFSETQ come from the germline V gene. V lost 4 bases to trimming and J lost 0 bases, with 8 bases between them. CDR3 length: 14 amino acids.

The chain combines TRBV13 with TRBJ1-1; no reliable D call. CDR3 length: 11 residues. Germline loops: CDR1 PRHDT, CDR2 FYEKMQ (reference sequence). The V and J ends lost 3 bases and 7 bases respectively, with 6 bases between them. The CDR3 reads CASSFGDEAFF. In DNA form, the CDR3 reads TGTGCCAGCAGCTTCGGGGATGAAGCTTTCTTT.

The V and J genes are TRBV28 and TRBJ2-7; D remains ambiguous. The V gene's germline CDR1 is MDHEN and CDR2 SYDVKM. CDR3 length: 12 residues. Trimming cost V 3 bases and J 6 bases, with 9 bases left between them. Here the CDR3 DNA reads TGTGCCAGCAGTTTTCGGGTGGCCGAGCAGTACTTC. It specifies CASSFRVAEQYF.

The chain recombines TRBV21-1 with TRBJ2-5; TRBD1 is the table's D call and was not checked against the DNA. TRBV21-1 is a recognized pseudogene. CDR3 length equals 13 residues. The CDR3 nucleotides read TGTGCCAGCAGCTCGGGACAGCAAGAGACCCAGTACTTC. Protein: CASSSGQQETQYF.

This chain uses TRBV20-1 with TRBJ2-3, with 7 bases matching TRBD2. Germline values: CDR1 DFQATT, CDR2 SNEGSKA (reference sequence). CDR3 length equals 15 residues. The V and J ends lost 6 bases and 0 bases, in that order; junction bases with no gene match: 9. The CDR3 region has the DNA TGCAGTGCCTTGCCTGGGCGGGGGAGCACAGATACGCAGTATTTT. It translates to CSALPGRGSTDTQYF.

This clonotype was picked up a small number of times. V and J are TRBV28 and TRBJ1-1; 8 nucleotides line up with TRBD1. Germline values: CDR1 MDHEN, CDR2 SYDVKM. The junction had 5 bases not matched to a gene; V was cut back by 5 bases and J by 0 bases. CDR3 length equals 15 residues. The CDR3: CASSATGGVNTEAFF. For the CDR3, the DNA is TGTGCCAGCAGTGCCACAGGGGGGGTGAACACTGAAGCTTTCTTT.

This clonotype was seen a handful of times. This rearrangement joins TRBV24-1 to TRBJ2-3; unclear D gene. The length of the CDR3 is 12 residues. The V gene lost 3 bases and the J gene lost 2 bases, with 2 bases spanning the gap. Germline V gene data show CDR1 as KGHDR and CDR2 as SFDVKD. The CDR3 nucleotides read TGTGCCACCAGTGATGTCACAGATACGCAGTATTTT. This encodes CATSDVTDTQYF.